A single sample is the source of the 27 T cell receptor beta chains below, sequenced in a study of control samples from healthy donors and cancer patients. Generated by immunoSEQ multiplex PCR, the TCRdb table keeps only in-frame clones and is missing some. The data hold about 94,000 clones, with 90% observed a single time. The material sequenced was blood. Receptor source: a woman between 18 and 29 years old in good health.

The chain couples TRBV6-1 to TRBJ1-2; TRBD1 might be the D (6 bases). V lost 1 base and J lost 1, with 7 bases in between. The CDR3 loop spans 14 amino acids. Germline-derived CDR1 and CDR2 are MNHNS and SASEGT. CDR3 sequence: CASSEGQDNYGYTF. The CDR3 nucleotides are TGTGCCAGCAGTGAAGGACAGGATAACTATGGCTACACCTTC.

The rearrangement uses TRBV5-1 and TRBJ1-1; possibly TRBD1 for D (6 bases). The V end was cut by 4 bases, the J end by 0 bases, with 28 bases between. CDR3 length: 20 amino acids. Germline CDR1 and CDR2: SGHRS and YFSETQ. The CDR3 nucleotides are TGCGCCAGCAGCGAAGCATGGGTCCGGGGGCGGCTGTCCGTGAACACTGAAGCTTTCTTT. This gives the protein CASSEAWVRGRLSVNTEAFF.

The chain couples TRBV9 to TRBJ1-2, with D perhaps TRBD1 (5 bases). V gave up 3 bases and J gave up 8 bases, with 14 bases separating them. In germline, CDR1 is SGDLS, CDR2 YYNGEE. The CDR3 totals 13 residues. CDR3 loop: CASSARDREGYTF. CDR3 DNA: TGTGCCAGCAGCGCCCGGGACCGCGAGGGCTACACCTTC.

V gene TRBV6-4 combines with J gene TRBJ1-5, with no clear D. Germline V lookup: CDR1 MRHNA, CDR2 SNTAGT. V was clipped by 2 bases and J by 7 bases, with 12 bases between them. The CDR3 totals 14 residues. The CDR3 nucleotides are TGTGCCAGCAGTGACCCTATGGGTGGGCAGCCCCAGCATTTT. This encodes CASSDPMGGQPQHF.

This rearrangement joins TRBV25-1 to TRBJ2-1; 8 bases are shared with TRBD2. V dropped 6 bases and J dropped 0; count of bases not matched to a gene: 13. This CDR3 is 18 amino acids long. CDR1 and CDR2 from the germline V gene are MGHDK and SYGVNS. This CDR3 is CASSIRDSGGSSYNEQFF. The CDR3 DNA reads as TGTGCCAGCAGCATTAGAGACAGCGGGGGAAGCTCCTACAATGAGCAGTTCTTC.

The chain links TRBV2 to TRBJ1-6; TRBD1 agrees at 8 bases. This CDR3 contains 15 residues. V lost 4 bases to trimming and J lost 5 bases; unmatched junction nucleotides: 4. CDR1 SNHLY and CDR2 FYNNEI come from the germline V gene. The CDR3 DNA is TGTGCCAGCAGTGGAACAGGGGGAAATAATTCACCCCTCCACTTT. Translating gives CASSGTGGNNSPLHF.

The gene calls are TRBV9 and TRBJ1-2; a weak D match, TRBD1 (5 bases). The V end was cut by 3 bases, the J end by 2 bases, with 8 bases between. The germline V gene has CDR1 SGDLS and CDR2 YYNGEE. This CDR3 has 13 amino acids. The CDR3 nucleotides are TGTGCCAGCAGCGCAGCAGGGAACTATGGCTACACCTTC. Its translation is CASSAAGNYGYTF.

The chain combines TRBV7-9 with TRBJ2-7; a weak D match, TRBD1 (5 bases). The germline gives CDR1 SEHNR, CDR2 FQNEAQ (reference sequence). V lost 1 base, J lost 5 bases, and 15 bases lay in between. This CDR3 is 15 amino acids long. The CDR3 loop reads CASSLGYQGRHEQYF. CDR3 coding DNA: TGTGCCAGCAGCTTAGGGTACCAGGGTCGTCACGAGCAGTACTTC.

This rearrangement joins TRBV6-4 to TRBJ2-3; 7 nucleotides line up with TRBD2. The germline gives CDR1 MRHNA, CDR2 SNTAGT. This CDR3 is 16 amino acids long. V lost 8 bases, J lost 1 base, and 12 bases stayed unmatched. The CDR3 spells CASSQTPGGGTDTQYF. The DNA of the CDR3 is TGTGCCAGCTCTCAGACTCCGGGGGGTGGCACAGATACGCAGTATTTT.

The chain links TRBV7-8 to TRBJ2-5; 9 positions agree with TRBD1. This CDR3 is built from 16 residues. CDR1 SGHVS and CDR2 FQNEAQ come from the germline V gene. V lost 5 bases and J lost 2; bases outside the gene matches: 9. CDR3 amino acids: CASSRGQGSLQETQYF. The CDR3 nucleotides are TGTGCCAGCAGCCGAGGACAGGGGAGTTTACAAGAGACCCAGTACTTC.

V usage is TRBV19 and J usage is TRBJ1-1; TRBD1 matches 7 bases. V dropped 6 bases and J dropped 0; count of bases not matched to a gene: 13. Germline V lookup: CDR1 LNHDA, CDR2 SQIVND (reference sequence). The CDR3 is 17 residues long. CDR3 residues: CASRWDSWEWMNTEAFF. CDR3 DNA: TGTGCCAGTAGGTGGGACAGCTGGGAGTGGATGAACACTGAAGCTTTCTTT. Filled out from reference TRBV19 and TRBJ1-1, the complete variable domain reads DGGITQSPKYLFRKEGQNVTLSCEQNLNHDAMYWYRQDPGQGLRLIYYSQIVNDFQKGDIAEGYSVSREKKESFPLTVTSAQKNPTAFYLCASRWDSWEWMNTEAFFGQGTRLTVV.

This chain links TRBV7-9 with TRBJ2-5; unclear D gene. In germline, CDR1 is SEHNR, CDR2 FQNEAQ (reference sequence). Between the trimmed V and J ends, which lost 1 base and 2 bases, there was a span of 8 bases. The CDR3 has 14 amino acids. The CDR3 sequence: CASSLVTVQETQYF. The CDR3 DNA reads as TGTGCCAGCAGCTTAGTGACCGTGCAAGAGACCCAGTACTTC.

The chain joins TRBV7-9 to TRBJ1-1; D remains unclear. Looked up from germline, CDR1 is SEHNR and CDR2 is FQNEAQ (reference sequence). The CDR3 totals 15 residues. The V end was cut by 1 base, the J end by 3 bases, with 12 bases between. CDR3 amino acids: CASSLGAVGYTEAFF. Written as DNA, the CDR3 is TGTGCCAGCAGCTTAGGGGCAGTGGGGTACACTGAAGCTTTCTTT.

This chain joins TRBV19 and TRBJ2-5; no clear D. Trimming took off 5 bases at V and 1 base at J, with 11 bases between the two ends. The CDR3 spans 14 residues. From germline, CDR1 is LNHDA and CDR2 SQIVND (reference sequence). The CDR3 sequence is CASSSVTVQETQYF. CDR3 coding DNA: TGTGCCAGTAGTTCCGTGACGGTCCAAGAGACCCAGTACTTC.

The gene calls are TRBV6-5 and TRBJ2-5; D possibly uses TRBD1 or TRBD2 (6 bases each). There are 14 residues in the CDR3. Germline CDR1 reads MNHEY; CDR2 reads SVGAGI. V lost 6 bases to trimming and J lost 4 bases, with 15 bases between them. CDR3 region: CASSRGRGGETQYF. DNA of the CDR3: TGTGCCAGCAGCCGGGGGCGTGGGGGAGAGACCCAGTACTTC.

The chain has TRBV19 and TRBJ1-2, with 10 bases matching TRBD1. J lost 8 bases, V lost 5 bases, and 5 bases had no gene match. The germline CDR1 and CDR2 sequences are LNHDA and SQIVND (reference sequence). CDR3 length: 13 residues. The CDR3 DNA sequence: TGTGCCAGTAGTGGGACAGGGGTTAAAGGCTACACCTTC. This gives the protein CASSGTGVKGYTF.

DNA of the CDR3: TGCAGTGCTAGTAAGGTCATTGACCCCTGGCGGGGGGGTACAGATACGCAGTATTTT. It is translated as CSASKVIDPWRGGTDTQYF. The chain combines TRBV20-1 with TRBJ2-3, with TRBD2 matching 9 bases. The germline V gene encodes CDR1 DFQATT and CDR2 SNEGSKA (reference sequence). Trimming cost V 3 bases and J 3 bases; bases outside gene matches: 19. The CDR3 has 19 amino acids.

The chain employs TRBV5-5 and TRBJ2-5; D is unresolved. The CDR3 length is 16 residues. V lost 2 bases, J lost 5 bases, and 19 bases lay in between. From germline, CDR1 is SGHKS and CDR2 YYEKEE (reference sequence). The CDR3 bases are TGTGCCAGCAGCTTAACGGCAATTATTGGGGTTGAGACCCAGTACTTC. It translates to CASSLTAIIGVETQYF.

The chain employs TRBV19 and TRBJ2-3; 7 nucleotides line up with TRBD1. V gave up 6 bases and J gave up 3 bases; unmatched junction bases: 6. Per germline, CDR1 LNHDA and CDR2 SQIVND (reference sequence). The CDR3 length is 14 residues. In DNA form, the CDR3 reads TGTGCCAGTAGCAGGGGGTGGGCAACAGATACGCAGTATTTT. This gives the protein CASSRGWATDTQYF.

The chain uses TRBV5-4 and TRBJ1-3, with TRBD1 matching 8 bases. Germline CDR1 is SGHNT and CDR2 is YYREEE (reference sequence). This CDR3 has 16 amino acids. The trim removed 1 base at V and 1 base at J, leaving 4 bases unmatched. CDR3: CASSLWTGNSGNTIYF. In DNA, the CDR3 is TGTGCCAGCAGCTTGTGGACAGGGAATTCTGGAAACACCATATATTTT.

This chain links TRBV19 with TRBJ1-3; D remains unclear. CDR1 is LNHDA and CDR2 is SQIVND in the germline V gene (reference sequence). V lost 3 bases, J lost 4 bases, and 10 bases lay in between. The CDR3 spans 14 residues. In DNA form, the CDR3 reads TGTGCCAGTAGTATGGCCGGTGGGGGAAACACCATATATTTT. Translating gives CASSMAGGGNTIYF. Complete variable domain (other parts from reference TRBV19 and TRBJ1-3): DGGITQSPKYLFRKEGQNVTLSCEQNLNHDAMYWYRQDPGQGLRLIYYSQIVNDFQKGDIAEGYSVSREKKESFPLTVTSAQKNPTAFYLCASSMAGGGNTIYFGEGSWLTVV.

The genes are TRBV21-1 and TRBJ2-7; the table calls TRBD1, which could not be checked here. TRBV21-1 is tagged as a pseudogene. This CDR3 has 16 amino acids. The CDR3 loop is CASSKASTGGLDEQYF. Written as DNA, the CDR3 is TGTGCCAGCAGCAAAGCCTCGACAGGGGGACTTGACGAGCAGTACTTC.

The chain couples TRBV5-1 to TRBJ2-5, with 9 bases aligning to TRBD2. CDR1 SGHRS and CDR2 YFSETQ come from the germline V gene. Unmatched junction bases numbered 9, after V lost 4 bases and J lost 5 bases. The CDR3 has 15 residues. CDR3 coding DNA: TGCGCCAGCAGCGAACGCGGGGGGGAGGAGGAGACCCAGTACTTC. Its protein product is CASSERGGEEETQYF.

This clone was observed a few times. CDR3 protein: CASSASGEETQYF. CDR3 DNA sequence: TGTGCCAGCAGTGCTAGCGGGGAAGAGACCCAGTACTTC. The chain links TRBV6-2 or TRBV6-3 to TRBJ2-5; 9 bases match TRBD2. J gave up 3 bases and V 5 bases, and 1 base lay outside the gene matches. The CDR3 is 13 amino acids. CDR1 and CDR2 from the germline V gene are MNHEY and SVGEGT.

By proportion, this clone is medium-sized. This rearrangement joins TRBV6-5 to TRBJ2-4; 10 nucleotides agree with TRBD2. V lost 6 bases, J lost 0 bases, and 2 bases stayed unmatched. The CDR3 loop spans 15 amino acids. Germline V gene lookup returns CDR1 MNHEY and CDR2 SVGAGI. The CDR3 is CASRLAGGAKNIQYF. The CDR3 nucleotides are TGTGCCAGCAGATTAGCGGGGGGAGCCAAAAACATTCAGTACTTC.

The gene calls are TRBV11-3 and TRBJ2-3, with TRBD1 matching over 9 bases. From germline, CDR1 is SGHNT and CDR2 YENEEA. CDR3 length: 15 amino acids. V shed 3 bases and J 0 bases; nucleotides not matched to a gene: 1. The DNA for the CDR3 is TGTGCCAGCAGCTTTGGGACAGGGAGCACAGATACGCAGTATTTT. Translation: CASSFGTGSTDTQYF.

In this sample, this clone turned up once. The V call is TRBV7-9, the J call TRBJ2-1; D possibly corresponds to TRBD2 (6 bases). The germline V gene encodes CDR1 SEHNR and CDR2 FQNEAQ (reference sequence). The CDR3 has 15 amino acids. V lost 4 bases and J 5 bases, leaving 15 bases between the germline ends. CDR3: CASSSEGTRNNEQFF. CDR3 DNA sequence: TGTGCCAGCAGCTCAGAAGGGACTCGTAACAATGAGCAGTTCTTC.